This passage covers 14 T cell receptor beta chains from one sample sequenced in a study of cytomegalovirus exposure and HLA in healthy donors. PCR used 60 Vbeta primers and 13 Jbeta primers. Assay: immunoSEQ multiplex PCR; the TCRdb copy retains only in-frame clones and omits some. The sample has 84,000 or so clones; approximately 80% are singletons. The sequenced sample was PBMCs. These receptors were taken from a young man in good health and CMV-seronegative.

The V call is TRBV7-2, the J call TRBJ2-2; D not certain. This CDR3 has 14 residues. The V and J ends lost 6 bases and 5 bases respectively, with 13 bases between them. Germline V CDR1 and CDR2: SGHTA, FQGNSA. The CDR3 sequence is CASRSDWRTGELFF. CDR3 DNA: TGTGCCAGCAGGTCTGACTGGAGAACCGGGGAGCTGTTTTTT.

The genes are TRBV9 and TRBJ1-5; 7 positions agree with TRBD1. The CDR3 has 14 amino acids. Germline CDR1 reads SGDLS; CDR2 reads YYNGEE. Trimming took 4 bases from V and 4 from J; bases not matched to a gene: 5. The CDR3, as DNA: TGTGCCAGCAGCAAACAGGGACAGAATCAGCCCCAGCATTTT. As protein: CASSKQGQNQPQHF.

The genes are TRBV5-3 and TRBJ2-2; 7 positions match TRBD1. TRBV5-3 is placed among ORFs of uncertain function. The CDR3 sequence is 15 residues long. V lost 4 bases, J lost 1 base, and 4 bases stayed unmatched. The CDR3 is CARSLGQENTGELFF. CDR3 sequence (DNA): TGTGCCAGAAGCCTTGGACAGGAGAACACCGGGGAGCTGTTTTTT.

As DNA, the CDR3 is TGTGCCAGCAGCCCAACAGGGGGCTCCTACAATGAGCAGTTCTTC. Its protein product is CASSPTGGSYNEQFF. The chain combines TRBV7-2 with TRBJ2-1; 8 bases match TRBD1. J gave up 0 bases and V 5 bases, and 3 bases lay outside the gene matches. The germline V gene encodes CDR1 SGHTA and CDR2 FQGNSA. The length of the CDR3 is 15 residues.

The V call is TRBV6-1, the J call TRBJ1-5, with 9 bases lining up with TRBD1. CDR3 length: 15 amino acids. Unmatched junction bases numbered 6, after V lost 6 bases and J lost 3 bases. Germline V gene sequence: CDR1 MNHNS, CDR2 SASEGT. CDR3 nucleotide sequence: TGTGCCAGCAGGGACTGGACAGGGGCCAATCAGCCCCAGCATTTT. It translates to CASRDWTGANQPQHF.

As regards this clone: A read error may produce the germline difference seen at one junction end. This sequence joins TRBV6-1 and TRBJ2-7; 9 bases match TRBD1. CDR1 is MNHNS, CDR2 SASEGT, per germline. The CDR3 is 14 amino acids. The CDR3, as DNA: TGTGCCAGCAGGGCGGGACAGGGAAATGAAGACGGTCACTTC. It encodes CASRAGQGNEDGHF.

CDR3 in amino acids: CAISDRGTEAFF. CDR3 sequence (DNA): TGTGCCATCAGTGACAGAGGCACTGAAGCTTTCTTT. V is TRBV10-3 and J is TRBJ1-1, with unresolved D. The CDR3 is made up of 12 amino acids. Germline CDR1 and CDR2: ENHRY and SYGVKD. V lost 3 bases to trimming and J lost 4 bases, with 6 bases between them.

The chain joins TRBV5-1 to TRBJ2-7; TRBD2 matches at 9 bases. The germline V gene has CDR1 SGHRS and CDR2 YFSETQ. The V segment lost 4 bases and the J segment 5 bases; nucleotides outside the gene matches: 13. The CDR3 consists of 16 residues. The CDR3 region has the DNA TGCGCCAGCAGCCTCCTAGCGGGGCAACTAAACGACGAGCAGTACTTC. The encoded protein is CASSLLAGQLNDEQYF.

The V call is TRBV18, the J call TRBJ2-6; TRBD2 might be the D (7 bases). The CDR3 has 15 residues. The germline V and J ends were trimmed by 4 bases and 8 bases, with 15 bases remaining between them. Germline V CDR1 and CDR2: KGHSH, LQKENI. The CDR3 nucleotides are TGTGCCAGCTCACTCGGGGGGCGCAGCCCCAACGTCCTGACTTTC. Residues: CASSLGGRSPNVLTF.

CDR3 bases: TGTGCCAGCATCCGTACGGGACAGGACACTGAAGCTTTCTTT. It encodes CASIRTGQDTEAFF. V and J are TRBV11-3 and TRBJ1-1, with 8 bases fitting TRBD1. V lost 7 bases, J lost 3 bases, and 7 bases stayed unmatched. CDR3 length: 14 residues. In germline, CDR1 is SGHNT, CDR2 YENEEA.

CDR3 protein: CASSPGGGYGYTF. CDR3 nucleotides: TGTGCCAGCAGCCCAGGGGGCGGCTATGGCTACACCTTC. This chain connects TRBV5-6 to TRBJ1-2, with 8 nucleotides matching TRBD1. Germline V gene data show CDR1 as SGHDT and CDR2 as YYEEEE. CDR3 length equals 13 residues. The junction had 3 bases not matched to a gene; V was cut back by 4 bases and J by 4 bases.

This sequence joins TRBV30 and TRBJ1-5; weak D call: TRBD1 (5 bases). Trimming removed 1 base at V and 2 bases at J, with 15 bases between. The CDR3 is made up of 16 amino acids. Per germline, CDR1 GTSNPN and CDR2 SVGIG (reference sequence). The CDR3 protein is CAWSAGSRFGNQPQHF. The CDR3 DNA is TGTGCCTGGAGTGCAGGGTCGAGGTTTGGCAATCAGCCCCAGCATTTT.

In its sample, this clone was seen a few times. The chain carries TRBV10-3 and TRBJ1-6; 7 bases are a match to TRBD1. V lost 5 bases, J lost 8 bases, and 9 bases stayed unmatched. This CDR3 region has 15 residues. Germline CDR1 ENHRY, CDR2 SYGVKD. As DNA, the CDR3 is TGTGCCATCAGTCCCAAGACAGGGTGGGATTCACCCCTCCACTTT. Translated: CAISPKTGWDSPLHF.

The chain has TRBV28 and TRBJ1-2, with 7 bases matching TRBD1. J lost 13 bases, V lost 2 bases, and 7 bases had no gene match. CDR3 length: 12 residues. The germline V gene has CDR1 MDHEN and CDR2 SYDVKM. As DNA, the CDR3 is TGTGCCAGCAGTTTAGGGACAGTTCTCGGCACCTTC. Encoded protein: CASSLGTVLGTF.